The clone carrying this T cell receptor beta chain was counted between two and nine times. Only in-frame clones appear in the TCRdb table, and some are missing; sequencing was by immunoSEQ multiplex PCR. Altogether roughly 500,000 clones are present, around 79% being singletons, with the ten largest covering 13%. The data stem from a study of shared clonotypes between healthy human individuals. Trimming removed 3 bases at V and 1 base at J, with 12 bases between. The CDR3 runs to 15 residues. Germline assignment: CDR1 SGHNT and CDR2 YENEEA. This receptor was identified in a middle-aged woman in good health. Some clones in this sample may be carry-over from other donors' samples. The chain recombines TRBV11-3 with TRBJ2-5, with D possibly TRBD2 on 6 matching bases. The sample was PBMCs. This CDR3 is CASSLGGTSQETQYF. CDR3 DNA sequence: TGTGCCAGCAGCTTGGGGGGAACTAGCCAAGAGACCCAGTACTTC.